The TCR beta chain under discussion was sequenced for a study of human T cells and chemical hapten exposure (dated by TCRdb to 2020 to 2022). With regard to the full study: For sensitization, 2% DPC in acetone was applied to a roughly 2 cm by roughly 2 cm area of upper inner arm skin. In alopecia patients, the study followed how the peripheral blood TCR repertoire changed in vivo over primary and secondary sensitization to diphenylcyclopropenone (DPC), a hapten. Blood was sampled from patients pre-sensitization (week 0) and at 2, 6 and about 24 weeks after DPC sensitization. Patients additionally received weekly therapeutic DPC doses to the scalp throughout the approximately 24-week study period. Patch testing was done on the upper back using Finn chambers containing 0.01% DPC, and results were scored after 6 days according to International Contact Dermatitis Research Group standards. Libraries were pooled for sequencing, and per-sample TCR yields varied mainly because of small differences in library volumes within the pool. Most of the patients in the cohort were female, and the cohort covered alopecia areata with under or over 50% scalp involvement, alopecia totalis and alopecia universalis. Twenty-nine alopecia patients provided blood for TCR sequencing at one to four time points (pre-sensitization, 2, 6 and 24 weeks).

The CDR3 runs 15 amino acids, cysteine and phenylalanine included. Just CDR3 DNA is preserved here, 45 bases in frame from base 1. The junction carries 18 bases between V and J, which are trimmed by 2 bases and 6 bases respectively. From the germline V gene, CDR1 is SGHRS and CDR2 is YFSETQ. Library preparation employed RACE. Reads for this sample came from a NextSeq 500. During library preparation, unique molecular identifiers were attached to individual cDNA molecules so that TCRs could be counted quantitatively and reproducibly. Each blood RNA sample was used to sequence both TCR alpha and TCR beta chains. On the study's bioinformatics: The median number of TCRs per sample was 95,638, ranging from 23,224 to 690,600. The Decombinator software suite was used to annotate V, J and CDR3 in the TCR reads. Every sample was subsampled to the same number of TCRs (28,000) for the PS versus PT1 abundance plots. Expanded TCRs were defined as absent before sensitization and observed at least eight times at the 2-week time point. The public sequencing data were trimmed at Q25 with fastp and processed into clonotypes with MiXCR by TCRdb, which kept only in-frame beta chains. Rows with one shared CDR3 protein collapse into an entry with the most common genes and DNA. For this entry, the V and J calls and clone size follow TCRdb and not the study's own pipeline. Here the sample has about 200,000 distinct CDR3 sequences; around a quarter occur a single time. The ten top clones hold roughly 2.5% of the sample.

On the study overall, not on this receptor specifically: Because all patients had alopecia, a presumed autoimmune disease, the immune response of the patients might differ from that of healthy individuals. Patch test score was positively correlated with the number of PT1 expanded TCRs, with significance at thresholds 8, 16 and 32 but not at 4. DPC sensitization did not change how many TCRs were above 1 in 1000 frequency, and no evidence was found of alterations in global repertoire structure. After repeated subsampling, changes were observed in the strength of the expansion versus patch-test correlation and in the threshold at which the correlation became significant. Significantly more large CDR3 similarity clusters were formed by expanded TCRs than by pre-sensitization or healthy control sets, consistent with antigen-driven responses.

The sample's time point, from its label and the paper: patch test 3, about 24 weeks after DPC sensitization. Sample treatment or condition, as interpreted from the label and publication: therapeutic diphenylcyclopropenone sensitization with weekly scalp DPC. At every patch-test visit, the blood draw took place before the patch test was put on. Patients were eligible if aged 18 to 70, diagnosed with alopecia and judged suitable for DPC therapy, and pregnant patients were excluded. Total RNA was isolated from unfractionated whole blood collected in Tempus Blood RNA tubes. About this clonotype itself: Which antigen it targets is not known. The input lacks base qualities; no much larger clone sits a single base away.

The sample here was whole blood, taken in connection with sensitization to the hapten diphenylcyclopropenone (DPC). This TCR was recovered from a woman aged 40 to 49 with alopecia areata. Some clones in this sample may be carry-over from other donors' samples. The chain uses TRBV5-1 and TRBJ2-7; the best D guess is TRBD1, with 6 bases matching. The sequenced DNA is TGCGCCAGCAGCTTTGTGGGACATCCGTATGGCGAGCAGTACTTC. This encodes CASSFVGHPYGEQYF.